The clone carrying this T cell receptor beta chain appeared a few times. Antigen: not known. Libraries of TCR beta came from iRepertoire HTBI primers plus Arm-PCR of CDR3 regions. TCRdb recomputed calls from the multiplex PCR reads with MiXCR, one row per CDR3 protein. The data show about 360,000 distinct CDR3 sequences, with roughly 15% seen just once and around 20% held by the top ten. As to time point: newly diagnosed GD, antithyroid drugs for less than 3 months. PBMCs were the source of the RNA used for TCR sequencing. Tubes containing EDTA received roughly 9 milliliters of drawn peripheral blood. These data originate in a study of regulatory T cells in long-lasting Graves disease. Study as a whole: Antithyroid drugs had been given to newly diagnosed Graves' patients for under 3 months. Broader study findings: Persistent disease was characterized by preferential usage of TRBV28, TRBJ1-2 and TRBJ2-5.

The CDR3 runs to 16 residues. V gave up 6 bases and J gave up 5 bases, with 17 bases separating them. This same sample was also part of a study on T cells in Graves' hyperthyroidism and ophthalmopathy. According to that study: HTBI primers drove first-round RT-PCR of the TCR CDR3.

This chain links TRBV12-3 or TRBV12-4 with TRBJ1-6; tentative D call: TRBD1 (6 bases). Sequenced material: peripheral blood mononuclear cells (PBMCs), taken at new diagnosis, from a patient treated with antithyroid drugs. This receptor was taken from a woman aged 18-30 years with Graves disease. The CDR3 region is CASSLGGAGNNSPLHF. The CDR3 DNA reads as TGTGCCAGCAGCCTTGGGGGGGCAGGGAATAATTCACCCCTCCACTTT.